A selection of T cell receptor beta chains follows, all from one sample in a study of beta chain features in type 1 diabetes. Method: immunoSEQ multiplex PCR; TCRdb's copy keeps in-frame clones and lacks some. The data contain fewer than 250,000 clones, approximately 70% of them singletons. Material for sequencing was naive CD4+ T cells from blood. These receptors were obtained from a man aged 25 to 40 in good health. CDR3s include the opening cysteine and the closing phenylalanine or tryptophan. Each record gives: J gene, V gene, D gene, CDR3 length, clone size, CDR3 DNA, CDR3 protein. A D gene is named only where the DNA matches it firmly. Part of the rows lack a size; the others show once, few, many or a class for expanded clones.

j_gene: TRBJ2-7; v_gene: TRBV29-1; d_gene: .; len: 12; abundance: few; CDR3nt: TGCAGCGTTGACGGGGGCGGCAACGAGCAGTACTTC; CDR3aa: CSVDGGGNEQYF
j_gene: TRBJ1-2; v_gene: TRBV18; d_gene: .; len: 14; abundance: .; CDR3nt: TGTGCCAGCTCATCCTCGACGGTTAACTATGGCTACACCTTC; CDR3aa: CASSSSTVNYGYTF
j_gene: TRBJ1-2; v_gene: TRBV29-1; d_gene: .; len: 11; abundance: .; CDR3nt: TGCAGCGTTGACTCCGTCTATGGCTACACCTTC; CDR3aa: CSVDSVYGYTF
j_gene: TRBJ2-3; v_gene: TRBV15; d_gene: .; len: 14; abundance: .; CDR3nt: TGTGCCACCAGCAGAGCTTTCAGCACAGATACGCAGTATTTT; CDR3aa: CATSRAFSTDTQYF
j_gene: TRBJ2-3; v_gene: TRBV7-2; d_gene: TRBD2; len: 15; abundance: .; CDR3nt: TGTGCCAGCAGCTCGACTAGCGGGGTGTCAAATACGCAGTATTTT; CDR3aa: CASSSTSGVSNTQYF
j_gene: TRBJ2-5; v_gene: TRBV9; d_gene: .; len: 15; abundance: .; CDR3nt: TGTGCCAGCAGCCCGACCGGGGGGCTTGGAGAGACCCAGTACTTC; CDR3aa: CASSPTGGLGETQYF
j_gene: TRBJ2-3; v_gene: TRBV7-8; d_gene: .; len: 16; abundance: .; CDR3nt: TGTGCCAGCAGCCGTCGTCCCCGGGGAGGCACAGATACGCAGTATTTT; CDR3aa: CASSRRPRGGTDTQYF
j_gene: TRBJ2-7; v_gene: TRBV7-9; d_gene: TRBD1; len: 12; abundance: few; CDR3nt: TGTGCCAGCAGCTGGGACAGGCCGGTGCAGTACTTC; CDR3aa: CASSWDRPVQYF
j_gene: TRBJ2-1; v_gene: TRBV7-6; d_gene: .; len: 13; abundance: .; CDR3nt: TGTGCCAGCAGCTTAGGTCTCAACAATGAGCAGTTCTTC; CDR3aa: CASSLGLNNEQFF
j_gene: TRBJ1-2; v_gene: TRBV29-1; d_gene: .; len: 12; abundance: .; CDR3nt: TGCAGCGTTGAATCAGGGGTTGGTGGCTACACTTTC; CDR3aa: CSVESGVGGYTF
j_gene: TRBJ2-2; v_gene: TRBV9; d_gene: .; len: 16; abundance: .; CDR3nt: TGTGCCAGCAGCGCCACAGGGTCTTCGAGAACCGGGGAGCTGTTTTTT; CDR3aa: CASSATGSSRTGELFF
j_gene: TRBJ2-5; v_gene: TRBV11-2; d_gene: .; len: 12; abundance: .; CDR3nt: TGTGCCAGCAGCTTCGGGCGAGAGACCCAGTACTTC; CDR3aa: CASSFGRETQYF
j_gene: TRBJ2-1; v_gene: TRBV11-2; d_gene: .; len: 15; abundance: .; CDR3nt: TGTGCCAGCAGCTTAGTCTCAGGGTGGGAAAGTGAGCAGTTCTTC; CDR3aa: CASSLVSGWESEQFF
j_gene: TRBJ2-7; v_gene: TRBV9; d_gene: TRBD2; len: 15; abundance: .; CDR3nt: TGTGCCAGCAGCCCCCGGGAGGGCCCTAATGCCGAGCAGTACTTC; CDR3aa: CASSPREGPNAEQYF
j_gene: TRBJ1-6; v_gene: TRBV30; d_gene: TRBD1; len: 14; abundance: .; CDR3nt: TGTGCCTGGAGCGAGGGACAGGGAGGTTCACCCCTCCACTTT; CDR3aa: CAWSEGQGGSPLHF
j_gene: TRBJ2-2; v_gene: TRBV23-1; d_gene: .; len: 16; abundance: .; CDR3nt: TGCGCCAGCAACCAGGGTGGGACTGAGAACACCGGGGAGCTGTTTTTT; CDR3aa: CASNQGGTENTGELFF
j_gene: TRBJ2-7; v_gene: TRBV15; d_gene: TRBD1; len: 15; abundance: few; CDR3nt: TGTGCCACCAGCAGGGCCCGGGACAGGGACAACGAGCAGTACTTC; CDR3aa: CATSRARDRDNEQYF
j_gene: TRBJ2-3; v_gene: TRBV12-5; d_gene: .; len: 13; abundance: .; CDR3nt: TGTGCTAGTGGTTTGGGAGACAGGTCGACGCAGTATTTT; CDR3aa: CASGLGDRSTQYF
j_gene: TRBJ2-1; v_gene: TRBV7-2; d_gene: TRBD2; len: 17; abundance: .; CDR3nt: TGTGCCAGCAGGGGACTAGCGGGAGAGGACTCCTACAATGAGCAGTTCTTC; CDR3aa: CASRGLAGEDSYNEQFF
j_gene: TRBJ2-7; v_gene: TRBV29-1; d_gene: TRBD1; len: 14; abundance: .; CDR3nt: TGCAGCGTTGCTTCCGGGACAGGGGGCGACGAGCAGTACTTC; CDR3aa: CSVASGTGGDEQYF
j_gene: TRBJ2-5; v_gene: TRBV29-1; d_gene: .; len: 11; abundance: few; CDR3nt: TGCAGCGTTGTGGGGCAAGAGACCCAGTACTTC; CDR3aa: CSVVGQETQYF
j_gene: TRBJ2-1; v_gene: TRBV28; d_gene: .; len: 12; abundance: few; CDR3nt: TGTGCCAGCAGTTTAATTAGTTCAGAACAGTTCTTC; CDR3aa: CASSLISSEQFF
j_gene: TRBJ2-1; v_gene: TRBV29-1; d_gene: TRBD1; len: 16; abundance: .; CDR3nt: TGCAGCGTTGTCTGGACGGACAGGGGAAGTATCGGTGAGCAGTTCTTC; CDR3aa: CSVVWTDRGSIGEQFF
j_gene: TRBJ1-5; v_gene: TRBV30; d_gene: .; len: 13; abundance: .; CDR3nt: TGTGCCTGGACCCCTGAGAGGAATCAGCCCCAGCATTTT; CDR3aa: CAWTPERNQPQHF
j_gene: TRBJ1-1; v_gene: TRBV29-1; d_gene: .; len: 14; abundance: .; CDR3nt: TGCAGCGTCGGGGGCCGACAGGCAAACACTGAAGCTTTCTTT; CDR3aa: CSVGGRQANTEAFF
j_gene: TRBJ2-5; v_gene: TRBV29-1; d_gene: .; len: 13; abundance: .; CDR3nt: TGCAGCGTTCATGACAGCCTGGGGGAGACCCAGTACTTC; CDR3aa: CSVHDSLGETQYF
j_gene: TRBJ2-5; v_gene: TRBV28; d_gene: .; len: 14; abundance: .; CDR3nt: TGTGCCACCCAGGGTAGGACCCACCAAGAGACCCAGTACTTC; CDR3aa: CATQGRTHQETQYF
j_gene: TRBJ2-5; v_gene: TRBV4-3; d_gene: .; len: 16; abundance: once; CDR3nt: TGCGCCAGCAGCCAAGTGGGGTCCGGGAAACGAGAGACCCAGTACTTC; CDR3aa: CASSQVGSGKRETQYF
j_gene: TRBJ2-5; v_gene: TRBV6-6; d_gene: .; len: 14; abundance: .; CDR3nt: TGTGCCAGCAGGCCCAGGGTAACCCAAGAGACCCAGTACTTC; CDR3aa: CASRPRVTQETQYF
j_gene: TRBJ2-5; v_gene: TRBV20-1; d_gene: TRBD2; len: 11; abundance: .; CDR3nt: TGCAGTGCTGGGAGGGGAGAGACCCAGTACTTC; CDR3aa: CSAGRGETQYF
j_gene: TRBJ2-3; v_gene: TRBV9; d_gene: .; len: 15; abundance: .; CDR3nt: TGTGCCAGCAGCGTAGATCCTGGGGGCCTGGATACGCAGTATTTT; CDR3aa: CASSVDPGGLDTQYF
j_gene: TRBJ1-1; v_gene: TRBV29-1; d_gene: .; len: 13; abundance: .; CDR3nt: TGCAGCGTTTCCGGGCAAACGTGGACTGAAGCTTTCTTT; CDR3aa: CSVSGQTWTEAFF
j_gene: TRBJ2-1; v_gene: TRBV9; d_gene: TRBD1; len: 13; abundance: .; CDR3nt: TGTGCCAGCAGCGTAGGGTCAGGGGGTGAGCAGTTCTTC; CDR3aa: CASSVGSGGEQFF
j_gene: TRBJ1-3; v_gene: TRBV29-1; d_gene: .; len: 12; abundance: .; CDR3nt: TGCAGCGTTGTGTTCTCTGGAAACACCATATATTTT; CDR3aa: CSVVFSGNTIYF
j_gene: TRBJ2-1; v_gene: TRBV4-1; d_gene: TRBD2; len: 16; abundance: .; CDR3nt: TGCGCCAGCAGCCAAGTGGGACTAGCTTCCTACAATGAGCAGTTCTTC; CDR3aa: CASSQVGLASYNEQFF
j_gene: TRBJ2-3; v_gene: TRBV28; d_gene: TRBD2; len: 15; abundance: .; CDR3nt: TGTGCCAGCTACCGTTCGGGACTAGAGTCAGATACGCAGTATTTT; CDR3aa: CASYRSGLESDTQYF
j_gene: TRBJ1-3; v_gene: TRBV30; d_gene: .; len: 13; abundance: .; CDR3nt: TGTGCCTGGAGTGGCTACTCTGGAAACACCATATATTTT; CDR3aa: CAWSGYSGNTIYF
j_gene: TRBJ2-1; v_gene: TRBV10-3; d_gene: TRBD2; len: 17; abundance: few; CDR3nt: TGTGCCATCAGTGAATTACTAGCGGCCAGCTCCTACAATGAGCAGTTCTTC; CDR3aa: CAISELLAASSYNEQFF
j_gene: TRBJ1-1; v_gene: TRBV30; d_gene: .; len: 15; abundance: .; CDR3nt: TGTGCCTGGAGTGCCCCGGGGCAGGGAGTCACTGAAGCTTTCTTT; CDR3aa: CAWSAPGQGVTEAFF
j_gene: TRBJ2-5; v_gene: TRBV18; d_gene: .; len: 15; abundance: .; CDR3nt: TGTGCCAGCTCACCAACCGCCGGGTTACAAGAGACCCAGTACTTC; CDR3aa: CASSPTAGLQETQYF
j_gene: TRBJ2-5; v_gene: TRBV7-9; d_gene: .; len: 15; abundance: .; CDR3nt: TGTGCCAGCAGCCCTCGAGGGCGGGTCCAAGAGACCCAGTACTTC; CDR3aa: CASSPRGRVQETQYF
j_gene: TRBJ2-5; v_gene: TRBV7-2; d_gene: .; len: 15; abundance: few; CDR3nt: TGTGCCAGCAGCTTACCCCCACTGTTGGGAGAGACCCAGTACTTC; CDR3aa: CASSLPPLLGETQYF
j_gene: TRBJ1-1; v_gene: TRBV30; d_gene: .; len: 14; abundance: .; CDR3nt: TGTGCCTGGAGTGTAACGGGCACAAACACTGAAGCTTTCTTT; CDR3aa: CAWSVTGTNTEAFF
j_gene: TRBJ2-1; v_gene: TRBV5-6; d_gene: TRBD2; len: 15; abundance: .; CDR3nt: TGTGCCAGCAGCCTAAGACTAGCGGGAGGAGGTGAGCAGTTCTTC; CDR3aa: CASSLRLAGGGEQFF
j_gene: TRBJ1-2; v_gene: TRBV30; d_gene: .; len: 12; abundance: .; CDR3nt: TGTGCCTGGCTATCTCAGCGGGGAGGCTACACCTTC; CDR3aa: CAWLSQRGGYTF